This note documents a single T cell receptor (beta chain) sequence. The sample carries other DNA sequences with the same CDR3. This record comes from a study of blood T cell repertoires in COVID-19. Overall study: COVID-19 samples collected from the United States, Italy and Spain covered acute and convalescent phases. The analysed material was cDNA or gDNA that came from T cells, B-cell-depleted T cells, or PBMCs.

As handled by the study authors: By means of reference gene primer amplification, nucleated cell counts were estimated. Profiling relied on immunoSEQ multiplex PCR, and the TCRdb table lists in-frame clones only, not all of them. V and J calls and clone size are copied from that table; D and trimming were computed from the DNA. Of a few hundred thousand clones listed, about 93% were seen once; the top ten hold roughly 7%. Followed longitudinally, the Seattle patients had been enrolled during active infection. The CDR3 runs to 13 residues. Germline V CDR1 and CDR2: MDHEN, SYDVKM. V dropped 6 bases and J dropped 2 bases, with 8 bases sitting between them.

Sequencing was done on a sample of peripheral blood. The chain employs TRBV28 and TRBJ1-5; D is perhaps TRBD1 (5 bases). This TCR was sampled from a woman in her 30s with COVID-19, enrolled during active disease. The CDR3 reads CASSQGGNQPQHF. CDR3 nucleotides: TGTGCCAGCAGCCAGGGTGGCAATCAGCCCCAGCATTTT.